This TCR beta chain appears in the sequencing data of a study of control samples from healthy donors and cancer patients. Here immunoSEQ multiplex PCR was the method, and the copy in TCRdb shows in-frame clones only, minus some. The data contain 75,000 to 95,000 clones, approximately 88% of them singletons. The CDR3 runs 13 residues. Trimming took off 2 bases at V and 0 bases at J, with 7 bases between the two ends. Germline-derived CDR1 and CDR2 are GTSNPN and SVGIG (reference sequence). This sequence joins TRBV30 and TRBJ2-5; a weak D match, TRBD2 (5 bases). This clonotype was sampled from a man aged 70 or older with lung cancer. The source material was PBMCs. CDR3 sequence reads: CAWSRGYQETQYF. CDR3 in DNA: TGTGCCTGGAGTAGAGGGTACCAAGAGACCCAGTACTTC.